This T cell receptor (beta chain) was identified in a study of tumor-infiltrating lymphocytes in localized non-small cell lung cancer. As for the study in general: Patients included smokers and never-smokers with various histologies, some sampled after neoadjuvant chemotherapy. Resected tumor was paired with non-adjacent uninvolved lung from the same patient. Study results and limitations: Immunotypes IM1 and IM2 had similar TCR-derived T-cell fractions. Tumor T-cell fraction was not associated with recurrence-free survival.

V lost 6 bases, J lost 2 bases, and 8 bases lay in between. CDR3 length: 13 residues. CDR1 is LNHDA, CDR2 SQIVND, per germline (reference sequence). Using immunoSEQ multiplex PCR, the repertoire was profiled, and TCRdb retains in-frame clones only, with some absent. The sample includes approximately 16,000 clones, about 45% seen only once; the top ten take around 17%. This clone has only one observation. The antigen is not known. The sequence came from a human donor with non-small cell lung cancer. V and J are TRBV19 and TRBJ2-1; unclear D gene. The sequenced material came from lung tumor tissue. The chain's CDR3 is CASREGPYNEQFF. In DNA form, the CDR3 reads TGTGCCAGTAGAGAAGGTCCCTACAATGAGCAGTTCTTC. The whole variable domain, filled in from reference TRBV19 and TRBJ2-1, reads DGGITQSPKYLFRKEGQNVTLSCEQNLNHDAMYWYRQDPGQGLRLIYYSQIVNDFQKGDIAEGYSVSREKKESFPLTVTSAQKNPTAFYLCASREGPYNEQFFGPGTRLTVL.